The clone carrying this T cell receptor (beta chain) was seen many times. Its antigen is currently unknown. These data come from a study of CD8 T cells in ankylosing spondylitis. Study-wide results and caveats: Clones tied to disease were said to be significantly enriched in matched ankylosing spondylitis synovial fluid.

In TCRdb, the 5' RACE reads were re-called with MiXCR into one record per CDR3 protein. This sample has under 300,000 distinct CDR3 sequences; about 10% occur once, and the top ten carry about 6.8%. Sequencing was done on a sample of blood, either unsorted or a sorted T cell fraction (not recorded which). This receptor was obtained from a male donor with ankylosing spondylitis or in good health (not recorded which).

CDR3 sequence (DNA): TGCAGTGCTAGAGATCCAGCTAGCGGGGGCACAGATACGCAGTATTTT. It is translated as CSARDPASGGTDTQYF. The chain uses TRBV20-1 and TRBJ2-3; 9 bases align to TRBD2. The germline V gene has CDR1 DFQATT and CDR2 SNEGSKA (reference sequence). The CDR3 runs 16 residues. The J segment lost 1 base and the V segment lost 0 bases, leaving 5 bases of the junction unmatched.